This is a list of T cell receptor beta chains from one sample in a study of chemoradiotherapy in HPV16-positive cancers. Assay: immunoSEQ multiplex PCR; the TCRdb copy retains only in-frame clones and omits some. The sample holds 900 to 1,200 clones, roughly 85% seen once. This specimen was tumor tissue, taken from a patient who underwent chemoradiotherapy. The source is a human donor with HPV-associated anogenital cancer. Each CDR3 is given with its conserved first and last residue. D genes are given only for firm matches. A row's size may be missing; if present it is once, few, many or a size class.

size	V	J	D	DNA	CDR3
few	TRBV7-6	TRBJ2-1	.	TGTGCCAGCAGCTTACTTTCTAGCAGTGAGCAGTTCTTC	CASSLLSSSEQFF
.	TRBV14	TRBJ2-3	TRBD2	TGTGCCAGCAGCCAGACGCTAGCGGGGGGTCCAGATACGCAGTATTTT	CASSQTLAGGPDTQYF
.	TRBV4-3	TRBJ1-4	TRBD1	TGCGCCAGCAGCCCCCGACAGGGGGGAAAACTGTTTTTT	CASSPRQGGKLFF
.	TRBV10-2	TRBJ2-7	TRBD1	TGCGCCAGCAGTGACAACCCGACAGGGGGCTGTGAGCAGTACTTC	CASSDNPTGGCEQYF
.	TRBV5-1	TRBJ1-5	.	TGCGCCAGCAGCTTGGGATACTCGGGCAATCAGCCCCAGCATTTT	CASSLGYSGNQPQHF
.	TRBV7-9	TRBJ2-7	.	TGTGCCAGCAGCTTAAGGGGGGGGATCTACGAGCAGTACTTC	CASSLRGGIYEQYF
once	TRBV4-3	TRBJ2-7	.	TGCGCCAGCAGCCAAGAGTTAGACTCCTACGAGCAGTACTTC	CASSQELDSYEQYF
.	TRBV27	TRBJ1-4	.	TGTGCCAGCAGTTTCCAGGGAATGCGTGAAAAACTGTTTTTT	CASSFQGMREKLFF
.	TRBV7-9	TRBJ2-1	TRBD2	TGTGCCAGCAGCTTTGTTCGGGGAGGGTACAATGAGCAGTTCTTC	CASSFVRGGYNEQFF
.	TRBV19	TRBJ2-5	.	TGTGCCAGTAGTTTTGGGGCTGGGGGCGGCCAGTACTTC	CASSFGAGGGQYF
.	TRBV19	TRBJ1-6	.	TGTGCCAGTAGTAAGATACAGAACTCCTATAATTCACCCCTCCACTTT	CASSKIQNSYNSPLHF
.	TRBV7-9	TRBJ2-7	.	TGTGCCAGCAGCCTTTGGTCAGCCTACGAGCAGTACTTC	CASSLWSAYEQYF
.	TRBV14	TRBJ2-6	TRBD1	TGTGCCAGCAGCCCTCGGGCAGGGGGTATCTCTGGGGCCAACGTCCTGACTTTC	CASSPRAGGISGANVLTF
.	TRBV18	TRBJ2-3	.	TGTGCCAGCTCACCACTTAGGGATGGCGATACGCAGTATTTT	CASSPLRDGDTQYF
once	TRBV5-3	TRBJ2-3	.	TGTGCCAGAAGCTTGTCCGGGTGGTCAAGCGGCCCGCGGGATACGCAGTATTTT	CARSLSGWSSGPRDTQYF
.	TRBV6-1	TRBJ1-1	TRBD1	TGTGCCAGCAGTATTGGGACAGGCCTTACCGCTTTCTTT	CASSIGTGLTAFF
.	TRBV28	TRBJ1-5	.	TGTGCCAGCAGTTTAGTAGGCGGCAATCAGCCCCAGCATTTT	CASSLVGGNQPQHF
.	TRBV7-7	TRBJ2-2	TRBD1	TGTGCTAGCAGTTCAGGGGGCACCGGGGAGCTGTTTTTT	CASSSGGTGELFF
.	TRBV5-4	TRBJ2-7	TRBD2	TGTGCCAGCAGCTCCACTAGCGGGGGCTACGAGCAGTACTTC	CASSSTSGGYEQYF
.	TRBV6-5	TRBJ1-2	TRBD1	TGTGCCAGCGGGGGGACAGGGGACTACTATGGCTACACCTTC	CASGGTGDYYGYTF
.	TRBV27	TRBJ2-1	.	TGTGCCAGCAGAACGGGCCAAAGCTCCTACAATGAGCAGTTCTTC	CASRTGQSSYNEQFF
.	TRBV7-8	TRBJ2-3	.	TGTGCCAGCAGCTTAGACACCGCCGGGCCGGTAGATACGCAGTATTTT	CASSLDTAGPVDTQYF
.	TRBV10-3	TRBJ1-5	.	TGTGCCATCAGTGAGTCACCACGACGGCCCCAGCATTTT	CAISESPRRPQHF
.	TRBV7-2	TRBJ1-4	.	TGTGCCAGCAGCCCACAGATCCAGGAGGGTGAAAAACTGTTTTTT	CASSPQIQEGEKLFF
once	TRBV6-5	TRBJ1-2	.	TGTGCCAGCAGTTACTCGGGACGCGCTAACTATGGCTACACCTTC	CASSYSGRANYGYTF
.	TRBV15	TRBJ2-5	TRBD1	TGTGCCACCAGCAGGGTCCGTACAGGGGTGCAAGGGACCCAGTACTTC	CATSRVRTGVQGTQYF
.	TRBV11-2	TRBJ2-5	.	TGTGCCAGCAGCTTGCAGACAGGGAGCGGGGAGACCCAGTACTTC	CASSLQTGSGETQYF
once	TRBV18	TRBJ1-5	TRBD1	TGTGCCAGCTCACCTACAGGGGGCAATCAGCCCCAGCATTTT	CASSPTGGNQPQHF
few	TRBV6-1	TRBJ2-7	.	TGTGCCAGCAGTAACGATCCGTCGAGCTCCTACGAGCAGTACTTC	CASSNDPSSSYEQYF
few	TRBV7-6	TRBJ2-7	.	TGTGCCAGCAGCGCTACAGTTTCCTCCTACGAGCAGTACTTC	CASSATVSSYEQYF
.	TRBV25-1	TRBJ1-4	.	TGTGCCAGCAGTTTGGAAGGGGCGAGGGTTGAAAAACTGTTTTTT	CASSLEGARVEKLFF
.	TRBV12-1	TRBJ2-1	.	TGTGCCAGCAGCTCCCCGACGGGACTAGGTTACCACAATGAGCAGTTCTTC	CASSSPTGLGYHNEQFF
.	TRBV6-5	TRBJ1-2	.	TGTGCCAGTACAGATGTGGGGGTAAACTATGGCTACACCTTC	CASTDVGVNYGYTF
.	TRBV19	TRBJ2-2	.	TGTGCCAGTAGTATTGGGAGGGGGCGGTGGACCGGGGAGCTGTTTTTT	CASSIGRGRWTGELFF
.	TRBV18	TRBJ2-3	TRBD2	TGTGCCAGCTCACCAGCGGGAGTCGTAGATACGCAGTATTTT	CASSPAGVVDTQYF
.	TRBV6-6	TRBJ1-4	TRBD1	TGTGCCAGCAGACAAGGACAGGGAAGTGTTGAAAAACTGTTTTTT	CASRQGQGSVEKLFF
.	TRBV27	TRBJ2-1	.	TGTGCCAGCAGATTACAGCAAGCGGCGTTCAATGAGCAGTTCTTC	CASRLQQAAFNEQFF
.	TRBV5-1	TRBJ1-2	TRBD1	TGCGCCAGCGGACTACAGGGGGCGCGGGGAAGTGGCTACACCTTC	CASGLQGARGSGYTF
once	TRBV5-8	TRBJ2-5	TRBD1	TGTGCCGGCAGCCGGGGACAGGTTGAGACCCAGTACTTC	CAGSRGQVETQYF
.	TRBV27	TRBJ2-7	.	TGTGCCAGCAGTTTTTCTGACGAGCAGTACTTC	CASSFSDEQYF
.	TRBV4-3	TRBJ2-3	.	TGCGCCAGCAGCCAAGAGGGGTGGGATACGCAGTATTTT	CASSQEGWDTQYF
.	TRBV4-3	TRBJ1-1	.	TGCGCCAGCAGCCAAGATAATGGTCAGGGCCGGAAAGCTTTCTTT	CASSQDNGQGRKAFF
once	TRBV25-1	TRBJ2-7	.	TGTGCCAGCAGCTTCCAGGACGAGCAGTACTTC	CASSFQDEQYF
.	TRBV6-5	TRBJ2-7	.	TGTGCCAGCAGTCACCGACTATCCTACGAGCAGTACTTC	CASSHRLSYEQYF
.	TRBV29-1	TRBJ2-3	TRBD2	TGCAGCGTTGTTTCCCCGACTAGCGGGACTACAGATACGCAGTATTTT	CSVVSPTSGTTDTQYF
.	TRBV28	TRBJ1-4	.	TGTGCCAGCAGTTTATACGGGTCCACTAATGAAAAACTGTTTTTT	CASSLYGSTNEKLFF
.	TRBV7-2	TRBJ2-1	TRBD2	TGTGCCAGCAGCTTAGTAGGTAGCGGGCCCTACAATGAGCAGTTCTTC	CASSLVGSGPYNEQFF
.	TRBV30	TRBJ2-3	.	TGTGCCTGGACTCTTCGACAAGCAGATACGCAGTATTTT	CAWTLRQADTQYF
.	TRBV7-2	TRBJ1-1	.	TGTGCCAGCAGCCCCTCCCAGGGCAGGGACACTGAAGCTTTCTTT	CASSPSQGRDTEAFF
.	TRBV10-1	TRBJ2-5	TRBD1	TGCGCCAGGCCGGGACAGGGAAGAGAGACCCAGTACTTC	CARPGQGRETQYF
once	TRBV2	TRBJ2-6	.	TGTGCCAGCAGTGAAAGGGAGACTGGGGCCAACGTCCTGACTTTC	CASSERETGANVLTF
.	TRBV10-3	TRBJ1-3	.	TGTGCCATCAGTGAGTCGGGGGAAGGACGTGTTCGGGCTTTGGGAAACACCATATATTTT	CAISESGEGRVRALGNTIYF
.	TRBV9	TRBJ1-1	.	TGTGCCAGCAGCGTACTAGGGGGGAGGAGAGCTTTCTTT	CASSVLGGRRAFF